Listed below are T cell receptor beta chains from one sample, sequenced in a study of shared clonotypes between healthy human individuals. Clones were read by immunoSEQ multiplex PCR, and TCRdb kept only the in-frame ones, dropping some. Found here are nearly 500,000 clones, over 60% of them singletons; the top ten hold 13%. Sequencing used PBMCs. The receptors were gathered from a woman aged 40-49 years in good health. Some clones in this sample may be carry-over from other donors' samples. The CDR3 runs from the conserved cysteine through the conserved F or W. The D gene is left open where the match is weak. Size is omitted from some rows. Given values are once, few, many or a class for expanded clones.

>TRBV5-1|.|.|TRBJ2-3
TGCGCCAGCGGACAACTAGGCAGCACAGATACGCAGTATTTT
CASGQLGSTDTQYF
>TRBV7-3|few|.|TRBJ2-3
TGTGCCAGCAGCTTAGGGTCCGAGGGGGATACGCAGTATTTT
CASSLGSEGDTQYF
>TRBV18|.|.|TRBJ2-2
TGTGCCAGCTCACCACAGTCGAACACCGGGGAGCTGTTTTTT
CASSPQSNTGELFF
>TRBV7-9|.|.|TRBJ1-1
TGTGCCAGCACCCATTCTCGTCGGGGGAGCACTGAAGCTTTCTTT
CASTHSRRGSTEAFF
>TRBV21-1|.|.|TRBJ2-1
TGTGCCTCCGTAAGGGGGAGCAGCTACAATGAGCAGTTCTTC
CASVRGSSYNEQFF
>TRBV7-8|.|.|TRBJ1-2
TGTGCCAGCAGCTTGGGACGTCGGATTGACTATGGCTACACCTTC
CASSLGRRIDYGYTF
>TRBV4-1|once|TRBD2|TRBJ2-4
TGCGCCAGCAGCCAAGGGAGGGCTAGCGGGGGTGGAAACATTCAGTACTTC
CASSQGRASGGGNIQYF
>TRBV28|.|TRBD1|TRBJ1-3
TGTGCCAGCAGTTTAGGGGGACAGGGGTTAGGAAACACCATATATTTT
CASSLGGQGLGNTIYF
>TRBV10-3|few|TRBD1|TRBJ2-2
TGTGCCATCAGTGAGACAACAGGGGGCGCCGACATCGGGGAGCTGTTTTTT
CAISETTGGADIGELFF
>TRBV5-1|.|.|TRBJ1-6
TGCGCCAGCAGCTTGGGAGGGCATAATTCACCCCTCCACTTT
CASSLGGHNSPLHF
>TRBV25-1|.|.|TRBJ1-5
TGTGCCAGCAGTGAATTCGGGTTCGATCAGCCCCAGCATTTT
CASSEFGFDQPQHF
>TRBV7-3|.|.|TRBJ2-6
TGTGCCAGTGCCTCCCCTGGGGCCAACGTCCTGACTTTC
CASASPGANVLTF
>TRBV7-2|.|TRBD1|TRBJ1-5
TGTGCCAGCAGCTCGACAGGGGGCTTTCAGCCCCAGCATTTT
CASSSTGGFQPQHF
>TRBV18|.|.|TRBJ2-3
TGTGCCAGCCGTGATGCCCAGGTCCTCACAGATACGCAGTATTTT
CASRDAQVLTDTQYF